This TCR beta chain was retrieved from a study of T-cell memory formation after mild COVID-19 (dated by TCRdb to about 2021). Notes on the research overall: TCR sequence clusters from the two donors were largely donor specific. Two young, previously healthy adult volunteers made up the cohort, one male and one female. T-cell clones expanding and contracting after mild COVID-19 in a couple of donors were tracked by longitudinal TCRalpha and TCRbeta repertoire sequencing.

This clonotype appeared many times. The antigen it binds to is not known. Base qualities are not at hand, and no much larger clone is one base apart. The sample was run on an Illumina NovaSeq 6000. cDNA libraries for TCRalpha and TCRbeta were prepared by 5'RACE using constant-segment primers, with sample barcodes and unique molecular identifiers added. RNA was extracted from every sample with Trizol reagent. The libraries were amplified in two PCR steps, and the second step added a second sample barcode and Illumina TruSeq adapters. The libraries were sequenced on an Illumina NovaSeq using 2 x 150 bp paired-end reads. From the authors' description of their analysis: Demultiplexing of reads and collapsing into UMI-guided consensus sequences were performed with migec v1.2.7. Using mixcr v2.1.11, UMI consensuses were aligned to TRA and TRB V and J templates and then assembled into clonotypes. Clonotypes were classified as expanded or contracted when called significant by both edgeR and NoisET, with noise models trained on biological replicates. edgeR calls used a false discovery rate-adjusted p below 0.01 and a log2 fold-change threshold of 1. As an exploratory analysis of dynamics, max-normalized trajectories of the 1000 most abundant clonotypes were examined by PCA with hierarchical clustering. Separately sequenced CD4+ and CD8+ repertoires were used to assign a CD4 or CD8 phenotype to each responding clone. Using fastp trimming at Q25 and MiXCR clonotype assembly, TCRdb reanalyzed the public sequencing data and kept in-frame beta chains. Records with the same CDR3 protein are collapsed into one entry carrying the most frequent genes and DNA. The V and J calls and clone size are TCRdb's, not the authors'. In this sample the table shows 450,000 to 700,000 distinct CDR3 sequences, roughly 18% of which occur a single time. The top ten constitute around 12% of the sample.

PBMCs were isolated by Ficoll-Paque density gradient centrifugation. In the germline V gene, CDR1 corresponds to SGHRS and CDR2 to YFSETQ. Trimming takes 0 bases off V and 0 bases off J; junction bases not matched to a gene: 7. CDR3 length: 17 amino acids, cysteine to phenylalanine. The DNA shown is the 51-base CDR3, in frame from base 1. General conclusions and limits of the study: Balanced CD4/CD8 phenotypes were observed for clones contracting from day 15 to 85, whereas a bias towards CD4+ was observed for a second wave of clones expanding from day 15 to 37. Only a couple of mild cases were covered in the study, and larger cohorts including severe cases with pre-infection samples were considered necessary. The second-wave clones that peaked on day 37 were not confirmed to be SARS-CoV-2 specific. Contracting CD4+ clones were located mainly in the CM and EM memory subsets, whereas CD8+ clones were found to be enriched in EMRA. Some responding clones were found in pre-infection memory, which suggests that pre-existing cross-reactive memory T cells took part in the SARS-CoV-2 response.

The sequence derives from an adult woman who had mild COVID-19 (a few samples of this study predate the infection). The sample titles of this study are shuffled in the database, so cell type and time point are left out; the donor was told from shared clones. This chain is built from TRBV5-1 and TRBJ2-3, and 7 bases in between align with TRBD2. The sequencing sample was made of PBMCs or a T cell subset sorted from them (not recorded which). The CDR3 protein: CASSLGPAGTSTDTQYF. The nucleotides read TGCGCCAGCAGCTTGGGCCCAGCGGGGACCAGCACAGATACGCAGTATTTT.